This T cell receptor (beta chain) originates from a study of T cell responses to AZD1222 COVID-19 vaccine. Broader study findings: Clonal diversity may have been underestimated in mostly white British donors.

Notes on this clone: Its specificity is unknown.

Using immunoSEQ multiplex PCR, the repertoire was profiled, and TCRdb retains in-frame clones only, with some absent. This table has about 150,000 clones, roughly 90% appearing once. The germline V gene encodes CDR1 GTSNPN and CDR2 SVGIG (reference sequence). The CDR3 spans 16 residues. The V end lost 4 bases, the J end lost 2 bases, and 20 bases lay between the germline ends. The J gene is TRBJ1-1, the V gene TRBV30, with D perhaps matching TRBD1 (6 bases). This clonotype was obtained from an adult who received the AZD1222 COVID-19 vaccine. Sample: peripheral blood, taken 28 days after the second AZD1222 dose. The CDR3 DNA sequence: TGTGCCTGGATTTGGCGGGGGGCCAGAAGAAACACTGAAGCTTTCTTT. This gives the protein CAWIWRGARRNTEAFF.